Each of the 25 T cell receptor beta chains below was sequenced from the same sample in a study of T cells after yellow fever vaccination. TCRdb independently ran MiXCR on the 5' RACE reads; one entry per CDR3 protein. This repertoire shows some 300,000 distinct CDR3 sequences, roughly 10% found once; its top ten account for 3% to 3.5%. The specimen comprised CD4+ T cells sorted from PBMCs, sampled 45 days after the yellow fever booster vaccination. The source of these receptors is a man aged 18 to 35 who received the YFV17D yellow fever vaccine.

This clonotype was recorded many times. The genes are TRBV25-1 and TRBJ2-2; a possible D gene is TRBD2 (5 bases). CDR1 and CDR2 from the germline V gene are MGHDK and SYGVNS. The CDR3 is made up of 14 amino acids. Trimming removed 6 bases from V and 1 base from J, with 9 bases in between. CDR3 sequence reads: CASRESGNTGELFF. In DNA, the CDR3 is TGTGCCAGCAGGGAGAGCGGGAACACCGGGGAGCTGTTTTTT.

The chain links TRBV19 to TRBJ1-5; unclear D gene. Per germline, CDR1 LNHDA and CDR2 SQIVND (reference sequence). V was clipped by 3 bases and J by 3 bases, with 6 bases between them. There are 13 residues in the CDR3. The CDR3 DNA follows: TGTGCCAGTAGTATCTGGCCCAATCAGCCCCAGCATTTT. Translation gives CASSIWPNQPQHF.

This chain joins TRBV5-1 and TRBJ1-6, with no clear D. CDR1 SGHRS and CDR2 YFSETQ come from the germline V gene. The CDR3 is 12 amino acids. Trimming left V 4 bases short and J 8 bases short, with 7 bases between. DNA of the CDR3: TGCGCCAGCAGCACGGACGATTCACCCCTCCACTTT. Translation gives CASSTDDSPLHF.

This clonotype has a handful of counts. This chain links TRBV12-3 or TRBV12-4 with TRBJ1-3, with 7 bases fitting TRBD1. CDR3 size: 14 residues. Germline trimming cut 2 bases from V and 4 bases from J; bases unmatched to any gene: 2. In DNA, the CDR3 is TGTGCCAGCAGTTTAACAGGGGAGGGAAACACCATATATTTT. Residues: CASSLTGEGNTIYF.

The V and J genes are TRBV27 and TRBJ2-7; 11 bases fit TRBD1. The trim removed 7 bases at V and 3 bases at J, leaving 8 bases unmatched. The germline CDR1 and CDR2 sequences are MNHEY and SMNVEV (reference sequence). This CDR3 spans 15 amino acids. DNA of the CDR3: TGTGCCAGCAAGAGAAGGACAGGGGGCTTCTACGAGCAGTACGTC. It yields the protein CASKRRTGGFYEQYV.

V gene TRBV4-1 combines with J gene TRBJ1-1, with D hard to call. The CDR3 contains 14 residues. CDR1 MGHRA and CDR2 YSYEKL come from the germline V gene. The V end was cut by 2 bases, the J end by 4 bases, with 11 bases between. This chain's CDR3 is CASSQRSLGTEAFF. In DNA, the CDR3 is TGCGCCAGCAGCCAAAGGTCCCTGGGCACTGAAGCTTTCTTT.

This clonotype was counted a few times. The V call is TRBV20-1, the J call TRBJ2-7; D may be TRBD1 (5 bases). Germline CDR1 reads DFQATT; CDR2 reads SNEGSKA (reference sequence). Trimming removed 7 bases at V and 5 bases at J, with 12 bases between. The CDR3 runs to 11 residues. CDR3 sequence: CSVGPRDEQYF. DNA of the CDR3: TGCAGTGTGGGGCCCCGGGACGAGCAGTACTTC.

The chain uses TRBV29-1 and TRBJ1-2, with 9 bases fitting TRBD1. Per the germline V gene, CDR1 is SQVTM and CDR2 is ANQGSEA. The junction had 6 bases not matched to a gene; V was cut back by 3 bases and J by 7 bases. The CDR3 contains 13 residues. The CDR3 nucleotides read TGCAGCGTTGAGGGACAGGGACGGTTTGGCTACACCTTC. It specifies CSVEGQGRFGYTF.

This chain joins TRBV15 and TRBJ2-3; D unclear. This CDR3 contains 18 residues. Trimming took 0 bases from V and 6 from J, leaving 22 bases between them. Germline-derived CDR1 and CDR2 are LNHNV and YYDKDF (reference sequence). This CDR3 is CATSRDLPGAVSPDTQYF. For the CDR3, the DNA is TGTGCCACCAGCAGAGATCTTCCGGGTGCCGTCTCTCCGGATACGCAGTATTTT.

The table lists this clonotype with a few counts. This chain connects TRBV13 to TRBJ1-5, with D uncertain. The CDR3 is 12 residues long. Trimming removed 10 bases at V and 1 base at J, with 8 bases between. Germline V CDR1 and CDR2: PRHDT, FYEKMQ (reference sequence). The CDR3 DNA is TGTGCCACCGGACGGAGCAATCAGCCCCAGCATTTT. Translating it yields CATGRSNQPQHF.

Only a few counts were recorded for this clonotype. The rearrangement links TRBV6-6 to TRBJ2-7; no firm D call. The CDR3 runs to 13 residues. Trimming shortened V by 4 bases and J by 0 bases, and 7 bases separated the two germline ends. CDR1 is MNHNY and CDR2 is SVGAGI in the germline V gene (reference sequence). CDR3 coding DNA: TGTGCCAGCAGTTCGGTGAGCTCCTACGAGCAGTACGTC. This translates into CASSSVSSYEQYV.

This clonotype was seen a handful of times. This chain connects TRBV2 to TRBJ2-2; D is perhaps TRBD2 (7 bases). CDR3 length: 15 residues. V lost 8 bases and J lost 7, with 20 bases in between. From germline, CDR1 is SNHLY and CDR2 FYNNEI. Written as DNA, the CDR3 is TGTGCCAGCCTCGTAGCCTCGGGGGGCGACGGGGAGCTGTTTTTT. Encoded protein: CASLVASGGDGELFF.

Ten or more counts support this clonotype. The chain employs TRBV15 and TRBJ2-5, with TRBD1 matching over 9 bases. CDR1 and CDR2 from the germline V gene are LNHNV and YYDKDF (reference sequence). J gave up 3 bases and V 5 bases, and 7 bases lay outside the gene matches. The CDR3 contains 15 residues. CDR3 residues: CATSRDRGWEETQYF. Written as DNA, the CDR3 is TGTGCCACCAGCCGTGACAGGGGGTGGGAAGAGACCCAGTACTTC.

This clonotype has only one observation. For the CDR3, the DNA is TGTGCCAGCAGACCACCGGGACACCGGGGGCTTCGGGAGACCCAGTACTTC. This gives the protein CASRPPGHRGLRETQYF. This chain connects TRBV6-2 or TRBV6-3 to TRBJ2-5, with D possibly being TRBD1 or TRBD2 (6 bases each). Germline CDR1 MNHEY, CDR2 SVGEGT. This CDR3 spans 17 amino acids. Trimming shortened V by 6 bases and J by 5 bases, and 25 bases separated the two germline ends.

This clonotype came up many times. The rearrangement uses TRBV4-1 and TRBJ2-7, with D uncertain. The V gene's germline CDR1 is MGHRA and CDR2 YSYEKL. This CDR3 spans 13 amino acids. The germline V and J ends were trimmed by 4 bases and 2 bases, with 9 bases remaining between them. CDR3 DNA sequence: TGCGCCAGCAGCCCCTTTCCAGCCTACGAGCAGTACGTC. Its protein product is CASSPFPAYEQYV.

The V and J genes are TRBV24-1 and TRBJ2-3, with a weak D call TRBD2 (6 bases). Trimming left V 3 bases short and J 2 bases short, with 11 bases between. Germline V gene lookup returns CDR1 KGHDR and CDR2 SFDVKD. The CDR3 has 15 amino acids. This CDR3 reads CATSDVTGVTDTQYF. The CDR3 DNA reads as TGTGCCACCAGTGATGTGACGGGGGTCACAGATACGCAGTATTTT.

This clonotype showed up many times. The CDR3 is CAGSSNRGRRGEQYF. CDR3 bases: TGTGCCGGGTCCTCTAACAGGGGGCGCAGAGGCGAGCAGTACTTC. The V call is TRBV30, the J call TRBJ2-7; 9 bases fit TRBD1. V was pared by 8 bases and J by 6 bases, with 17 bases of the junction left unmatched. The CDR3 extends over 15 amino acids. Germline V gene lookup returns CDR1 GTSNPN and CDR2 SVGIG (reference sequence).

This chain connects TRBV10-3 to TRBJ2-5; TRBD1 aligns across 7 bases. The CDR3 sequence is 13 residues long. CDR1 is ENHRY, CDR2 SYGVKD, per germline. V was pared by 6 bases and J by 2 bases, with 3 bases of the junction left unmatched. The CDR3: CAIRTGVQETQYF. Written as DNA, the CDR3 is TGTGCCATCAGAACAGGGGTTCAAGAGACCCAGTACTTC.

This clonotype was observed a handful of times. The V gene is TRBV12-5, the J gene TRBJ2-5, with D hard to call. The CDR3 sequence is 12 residues long. The V gene lost 0 bases and the J gene lost 3 bases, with 2 bases spanning the gap. Germline V lookup: CDR1 LGHNT, CDR2 FRNRAP. Here the CDR3 reads CASGLVEETQYF. The DNA for the CDR3 is TGTGCTAGTGGTTTGGTAGAAGAGACCCAGTACTTC.

The chain links TRBV10-3 to TRBJ1-1, with D possibly TRBD1 on 6 matching bases. In germline, CDR1 is ENHRY, CDR2 SYGVKD. The CDR3 runs to 14 residues. V gave up 6 bases and J gave up 0 bases, with 11 bases separating them. The CDR3, as DNA: TGTGCCATCAGCGGGGGCCTTATGAACACTGAAGCTTTCTTT. Protein sequence: CAISGGLMNTEAFF.

This clonotype was seen many times. The rearrangement uses TRBV4-1 and TRBJ2-1; D perhaps matches TRBD1 (5 bases). Germline CDR1 MGHRA, CDR2 YSYEKL. V was shortened by 0 bases and J by 14 bases, with 11 bases between the two germline ends. The CDR3 loop spans 12 amino acids. The CDR3 loop reads CASSQDRRGKFF. The CDR3 region has the DNA TGCGCCAGCAGCCAAGATCGTAGGGGCAAGTTCTTC.

This clonotype was observed many times. For the CDR3, the DNA is TGCGCCAGCAGGCCTCTGGACAGCTATGGCTACACCTTC. Translation: CASRPLDSYGYTF. The rearrangement links TRBV5-1 to TRBJ1-2, with D possibly matching TRBD1 (6 bases). Trimming took 5 bases from V and 4 from J, leaving 12 bases between them. This CDR3 is built from 13 residues. The germline V gene has CDR1 SGHRS and CDR2 YFSETQ.

The chain is built from TRBV6-2 or TRBV6-3 and TRBJ1-5; D is possibly TRBD1 (6 bases). CDR1 and CDR2 (germline): MNHEY, SVGEGT. The CDR3 covers 15 residues. Trimming left V 5 bases short and J 0 bases short, with 11 bases between. This CDR3 is CASSPGQYSNQPQHF. DNA for the CDR3: TGTGCCAGCAGTCCCGGACAGTATAGCAATCAGCCCCAGCATTTT.

The J gene is TRBJ2-7, the V gene TRBV7-9, with 9 bases lining up with TRBD1. Trimming at V came to 6 bases and at J to 0 bases, leaving 15 bases not matched to a gene. The CDR3 contains 18 residues. Germline V CDR1 and CDR2: SEHNR, FQNEAQ (reference sequence). The CDR3, as DNA: TGTGCCAGCAGTTCGCTCGTCGGGGGGACAGGGAGCTCCTACGAGCAGTACGTC. It translates to CASSSLVGGTGSSYEQYV.

This clonotype was picked up many times. The gene calls are TRBV7-9 and TRBJ2-5, with D maybe TRBD1 (6 bases). Germline V gives CDR1 SEHNR, CDR2 FQNEAQ (reference sequence). This CDR3 contains 14 residues. The V end lost 5 bases, the J end lost 3 bases, and 13 bases lay between the germline ends. Written as DNA, the CDR3 is TGTGCCAGCAGCAACGCTGGACAGAAAGAGACCCAGTACTTC. This encodes CASSNAGQKETQYF. The whole variable domain, filled in from reference TRBV7-9 and TRBJ2-5, reads DTGVSQNPRHKITKRGQNVTFRCDPISEHNRLYWYRQTLGQGPEFLTYFQNEAQLEKSRLLSDRFSAERPKGSFSTLEIQRTEQGDSAMYLCASSNAGQKETQYFGPGTRLLVL.